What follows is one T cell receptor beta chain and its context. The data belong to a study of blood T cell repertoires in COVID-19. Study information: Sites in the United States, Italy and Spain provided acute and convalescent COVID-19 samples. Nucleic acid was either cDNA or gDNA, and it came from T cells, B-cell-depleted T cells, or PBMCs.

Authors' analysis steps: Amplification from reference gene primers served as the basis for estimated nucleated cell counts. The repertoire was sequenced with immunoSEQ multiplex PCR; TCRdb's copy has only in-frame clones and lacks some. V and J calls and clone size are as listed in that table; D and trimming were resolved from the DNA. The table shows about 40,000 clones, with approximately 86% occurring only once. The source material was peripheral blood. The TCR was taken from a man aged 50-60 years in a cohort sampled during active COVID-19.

As DNA, the CDR3 is TGTGCCAGCAGCTCGACTAGCGGGGGCTACGAGCAGTACTTC. Its protein product is CASSSTSGGYEQYF. The chain joins TRBV7-8 to TRBJ2-7; TRBD2 agrees at 12 bases. This CDR3 comprises 14 residues. The germline CDR1 and CDR2 sequences are SGHVS and FQNEAQ. J gave up 3 bases and V 4 bases, and 1 base lay outside the gene matches.